One and the same sample provided the 11 T cell receptor beta chains below, sequenced in a study of CD8 T cells in Susac syndrome. The RNA, about 0.45 to 1 ug, was put through reverse transcription using random hexamers. Each CDR3 protein is one row after TCRdb ran MiXCR on the immunoSEQ multiplex PCR reads. Found here are approximately 120,000 distinct CDR3 sequences, 80% to 95% of them singletons; the top ten hold roughly 0.3%. Sequenced: CD8+ T cells from PBMCs. The receptors stem from a human donor with multiple sclerosis.

The chain combines TRBV6-1 with TRBJ2-7; D perhaps matches TRBD1 (6 bases). V lost 7 bases to trimming and J lost 3 bases, with 16 bases between them. Looked up from germline, CDR1 is MNHNS and CDR2 is SASEGT. This CDR3 has 14 residues. The CDR3 region has the DNA TGTGCCAGCATCGAGGAACAGGGCGGCTACGAGCAGTACTTC. Translation gives CASIEEQGGYEQYF.

The V and J genes are TRBV30 and TRBJ1-2; D is ambiguous. In germline, CDR1 is GTSNPN, CDR2 SVGIG (reference sequence). V lost 0 bases and J 7 bases, leaving 12 bases between the germline ends. CDR3 length equals 13 residues. The CDR3 DNA is TGTGCCTGGAGTGTACTAGGTCCCTCTGGCTACACCTTC. This sequence encodes CAWSVLGPSGYTF.

The CDR3 coding sequence is TGTGCCAGCAGTTTAACGGGACTGGACCAGTATTTT. Translated: CASSLTGLDQYF. The rearrangement joins TRBV27 to TRBJ2-3; tentative D call: TRBD2 (6 bases). The CDR3 sequence is 12 residues long. V lost 2 bases to trimming and J lost 12 bases, with 12 bases between them. Germline V gene data show CDR1 as MNHEY and CDR2 as SMNVEV (reference sequence).

The genes are TRBV6-5 and TRBJ1-4; D is unresolved. CDR3 length: 14 residues. CDR1 is MNHEY, CDR2 SVGAGI, per germline. V was cut by 7 bases and J by 8 bases, with 17 bases left in between. The CDR3 spells CASTPGGSKEKLFF. The CDR3 bases are TGTGCCAGCACTCCCGGCGGGTCAAAGGAAAAACTGTTTTTT.

The V call is TRBV4-1, the J call TRBJ2-1; 7 nucleotides agree with TRBD2. Germline V gene data show CDR1 as MGHRA and CDR2 as YSYEKL. The ends lost 0 bases at V and 3 bases at J; junction bases unmatched: 20. This CDR3 contains 21 residues. CDR3 loop: CASSQETPSPLAGVIYNEQFF. CDR3 in DNA: TGCGCCAGCAGCCAAGAAACCCCCTCCCCCTTGGCGGGGGTTATCTACAATGAGCAGTTCTTC.

There are a few counts of this clonotype. For the CDR3, the DNA is TGTGCCAGCAGCTTAGCCGGCGGAGATACGCAGTATTTT. This encodes CASSLAGGDTQYF. The rearrangement links TRBV11-2 to TRBJ2-3; D remains unclear. The ends were cut back, 1 base at V and 5 bases at J, with 7 bases in the middle. The germline gives CDR1 SGHAT, CDR2 FQNNGV. The CDR3 is 13 residues long.

The gene calls are TRBV12-3 or TRBV12-4 and TRBJ2-1, with 7 nucleotides matching TRBD2. Trimming at V came to 10 bases and at J to 8 bases, leaving 17 bases not matched to a gene. This CDR3 region has 15 residues. The CDR3 is CATTQGGSISDEQFF. CDR3 coding DNA: TGTGCCACCACCCAGGGAGGGTCCATATCAGATGAGCAGTTCTTC.

The V and J genes are TRBV20-1 and TRBJ2-7, with D perhaps TRBD2 (5 bases). The CDR3 contains 12 residues. Between the trimmed V and J ends, which lost 3 bases and 7 bases, there was a span of 13 bases. CDR1 DFQATT and CDR2 SNEGSKA come from the germline V gene (reference sequence). The CDR3 coding sequence is TGCAGTGCTAGTATCGGGATTCGGGAGCAGTACTTC. This sequence encodes CSASIGIREQYF.

The chain joins TRBV7-8 to TRBJ1-6, with D perhaps matching TRBD1 (5 bases). The CDR3 consists of 13 residues. Germline V lookup: CDR1 SGHVS, CDR2 FQNEAQ. V lost 1 base and J 17 bases, leaving 15 bases between the germline ends. CDR3 bases: TGTGCCAGCAGCTTAGGGACCGCGGGGGGTGTCCACTTT. This sequence encodes CASSLGTAGGVHF.

The V and J genes are TRBV5-6 and TRBJ2-3; 7 nucleotides line up with TRBD1. Losses at the gene ends were 4 bases for V and 2 bases for J; bases not matched to a gene: 16. CDR1 and CDR2 (germline): SGHDT, YYEEEE. The CDR3 sequence is 18 residues long. CDR3 DNA: TGTGCCAGCAGCGACAGGGAGAACAGGGCCTTTGCCACAGATACGCAGTATTTT. As protein: CASSDRENRAFATDTQYF.

V and J are TRBV7-9 and TRBJ1-2; D is perhaps TRBD1 (5 bases). V lost 3 bases and J 8 bases, leaving 16 bases between the germline ends. Germline V lookup: CDR1 SEHNR, CDR2 FQNEAQ (reference sequence). This CDR3 is built from 14 residues. CDR3 loop: CASSFGGEAEGYTF. The CDR3 DNA reads as TGTGCCAGCAGCTTTGGAGGGGAGGCTGAGGGCTACACCTTC.